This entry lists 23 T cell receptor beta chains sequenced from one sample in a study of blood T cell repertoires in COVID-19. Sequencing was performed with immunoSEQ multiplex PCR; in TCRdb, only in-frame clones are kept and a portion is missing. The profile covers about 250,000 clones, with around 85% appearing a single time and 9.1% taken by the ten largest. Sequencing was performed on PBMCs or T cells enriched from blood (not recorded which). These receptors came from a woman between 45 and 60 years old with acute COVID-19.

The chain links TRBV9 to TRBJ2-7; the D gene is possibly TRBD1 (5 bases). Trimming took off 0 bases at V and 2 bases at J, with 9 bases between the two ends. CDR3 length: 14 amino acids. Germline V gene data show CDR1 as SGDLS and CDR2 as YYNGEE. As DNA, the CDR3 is TGTGCCAGCAGCGTAGGACAGAGTCCCTACGAGCAGTACTTC. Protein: CASSVGQSPYEQYF.

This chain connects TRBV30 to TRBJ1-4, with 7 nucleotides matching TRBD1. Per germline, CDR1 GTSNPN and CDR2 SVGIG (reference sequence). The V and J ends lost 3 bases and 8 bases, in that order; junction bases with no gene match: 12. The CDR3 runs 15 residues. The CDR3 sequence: CAWSAHRRGEEKLFF. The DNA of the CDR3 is TGTGCCTGGAGCGCACATCGCAGGGGGGAGGAAAAACTGTTTTTT.

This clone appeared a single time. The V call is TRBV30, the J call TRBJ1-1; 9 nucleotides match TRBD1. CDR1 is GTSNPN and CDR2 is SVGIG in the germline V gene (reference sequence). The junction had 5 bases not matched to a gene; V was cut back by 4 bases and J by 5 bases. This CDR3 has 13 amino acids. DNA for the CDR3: TGTGCCTGGATCCGACAGGGGGAGACTGAAGCTTTCTTT. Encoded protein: CAWIRQGETEAFF.

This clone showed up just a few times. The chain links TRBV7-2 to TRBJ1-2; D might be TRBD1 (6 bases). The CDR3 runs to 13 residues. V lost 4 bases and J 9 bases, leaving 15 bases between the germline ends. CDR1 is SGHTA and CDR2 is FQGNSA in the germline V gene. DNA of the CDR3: TGTGCCAGCAGCTCCCTCAGGGGTTCTAGCTACACCTTC. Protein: CASSSLRGSSYTF.

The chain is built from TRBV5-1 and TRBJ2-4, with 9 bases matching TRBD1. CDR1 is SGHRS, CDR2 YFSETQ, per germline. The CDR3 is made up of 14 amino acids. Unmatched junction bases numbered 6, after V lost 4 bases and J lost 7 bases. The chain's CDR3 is CASSQGGQGNIQYF. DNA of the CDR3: TGCGCCAGCAGCCAGGGAGGACAGGGGAACATTCAGTACTTC.

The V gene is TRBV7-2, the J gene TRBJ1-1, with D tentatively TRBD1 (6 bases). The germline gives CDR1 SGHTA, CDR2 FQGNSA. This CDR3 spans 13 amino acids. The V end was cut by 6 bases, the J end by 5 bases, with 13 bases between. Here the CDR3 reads CASSQARGTEAFF. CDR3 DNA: TGTGCCAGCAGTCAGGCGAGGGGGACTGAAGCTTTCTTT.

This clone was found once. The CDR3 here is CASSEGQVHYGYTF. For the CDR3, the DNA is TGCGCCAGCAGCGAAGGACAGGTGCACTATGGCTACACCTTC. The rearrangement uses TRBV5-1 and TRBJ1-2; 7 bases match TRBD1. The CDR3 runs to 14 residues. V shed 4 bases and J 3 bases; nucleotides not matched to a gene: 6. Germline CDR1 is SGHRS and CDR2 is YFSETQ.

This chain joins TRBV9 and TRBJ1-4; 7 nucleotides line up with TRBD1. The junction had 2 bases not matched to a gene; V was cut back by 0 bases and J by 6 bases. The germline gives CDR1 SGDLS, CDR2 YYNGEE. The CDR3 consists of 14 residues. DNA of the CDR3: TGTGCCAGCAGCGTAGGGGGACAGTATGAAAAACTGTTTTTT. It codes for CASSVGGQYEKLFF. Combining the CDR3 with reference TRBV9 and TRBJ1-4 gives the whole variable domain DSGVTQTPKHLITATGQRVTLRCSPRSGDLSVYWYQQSLDQGLQFLIQYYNGEERAKGNILERFSAQQFPDLHSELNLSSLELGDSALYFCASSVGGQYEKLFFGSGTQLSVL.

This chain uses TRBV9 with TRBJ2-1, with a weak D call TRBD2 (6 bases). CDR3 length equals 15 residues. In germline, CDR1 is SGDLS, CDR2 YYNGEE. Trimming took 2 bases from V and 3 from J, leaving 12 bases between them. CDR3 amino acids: CASSVGGEGYNEQFF. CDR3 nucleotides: TGTGCCAGCAGCGTTGGAGGGGAAGGCTACAATGAGCAGTTCTTC.

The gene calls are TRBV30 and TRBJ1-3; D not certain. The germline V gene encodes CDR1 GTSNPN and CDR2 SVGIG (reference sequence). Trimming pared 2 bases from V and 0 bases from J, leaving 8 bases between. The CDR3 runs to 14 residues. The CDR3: CAWSIDNSGNTIYF. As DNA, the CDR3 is TGTGCCTGGAGTATAGACAACTCTGGAAACACCATATATTTT.

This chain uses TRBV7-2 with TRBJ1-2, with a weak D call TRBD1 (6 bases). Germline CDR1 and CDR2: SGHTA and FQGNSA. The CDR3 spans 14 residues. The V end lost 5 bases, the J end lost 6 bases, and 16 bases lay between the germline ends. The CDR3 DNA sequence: TGTGCCAGCAGCCCACAGGGAAGGGTTGATGGCTACACCTTC. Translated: CASSPQGRVDGYTF.

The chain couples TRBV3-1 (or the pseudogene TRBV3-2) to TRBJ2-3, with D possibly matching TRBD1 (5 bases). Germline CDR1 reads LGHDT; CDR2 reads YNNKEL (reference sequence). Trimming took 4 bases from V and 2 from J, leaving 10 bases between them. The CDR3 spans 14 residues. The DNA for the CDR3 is TGTGCCAGCAGCCGACAGAGGAACACAGATACGCAGTATTTT. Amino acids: CASSRQRNTDTQYF.

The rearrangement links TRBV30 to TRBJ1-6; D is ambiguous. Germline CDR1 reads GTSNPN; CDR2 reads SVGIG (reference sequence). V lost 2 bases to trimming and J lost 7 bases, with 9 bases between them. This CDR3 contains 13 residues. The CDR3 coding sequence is TGTGCCTGGAGTAGTAGTACCAATTCACCCCTCCACTTT. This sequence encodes CAWSSSTNSPLHF.

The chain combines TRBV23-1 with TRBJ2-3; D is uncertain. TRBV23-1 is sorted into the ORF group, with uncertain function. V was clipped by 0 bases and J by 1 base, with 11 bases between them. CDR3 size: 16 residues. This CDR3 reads CASSQSPTACTDTQYF. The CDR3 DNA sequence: TGCGCCAGCAGTCAATCTCCCACAGCATGCACAGATACGCAGTATTTT.

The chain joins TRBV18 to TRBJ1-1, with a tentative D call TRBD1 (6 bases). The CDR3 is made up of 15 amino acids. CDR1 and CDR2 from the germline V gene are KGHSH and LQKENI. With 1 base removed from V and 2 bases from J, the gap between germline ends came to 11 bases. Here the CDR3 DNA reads TGTGCCAGCTCACCACTAGCAGGGGTCAACACTGAAGCTTTCTTT. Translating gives CASSPLAGVNTEAFF. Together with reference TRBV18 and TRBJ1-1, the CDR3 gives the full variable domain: NAGVMQNPRHLVRRRGQEARLRCSPMKGHSHVYWYRQLPEEGLKFMVYLQKENIIDESGMPKERFSAEFPKEGPSILRIQQVVRGDSAAYFCASSPLAGVNTEAFFGQGTRLTVV.

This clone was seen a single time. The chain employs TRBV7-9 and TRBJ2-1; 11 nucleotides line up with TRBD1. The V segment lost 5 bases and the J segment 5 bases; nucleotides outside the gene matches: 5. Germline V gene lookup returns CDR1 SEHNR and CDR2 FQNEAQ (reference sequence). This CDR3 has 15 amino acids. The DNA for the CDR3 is TGTGCCAGCAGCACGGGACAGGGGGGAAACAATGAGCAGTTCTTC. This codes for CASSTGQGGNNEQFF.

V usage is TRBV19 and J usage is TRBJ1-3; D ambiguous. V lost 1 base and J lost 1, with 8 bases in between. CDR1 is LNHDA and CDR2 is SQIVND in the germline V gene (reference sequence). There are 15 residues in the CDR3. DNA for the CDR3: TGTGCCAGTAGTATAGGGGGAGCGTCTGGAAACACCATATATTTT. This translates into CASSIGGASGNTIYF.

As DNA, the CDR3 is TGTGCCAGCTCACCAAGACAGAACAATCAGCCCCAGCATTTT. Its translation is CASSPRQNNQPQHF. The chain carries TRBV18 and TRBJ1-5; D possibly corresponds to TRBD1 (5 bases). The CDR3 runs to 14 residues. CDR1 is KGHSH and CDR2 is LQKENI in the germline V gene. The V and J ends lost 2 bases and 3 bases respectively, with 8 bases between them.

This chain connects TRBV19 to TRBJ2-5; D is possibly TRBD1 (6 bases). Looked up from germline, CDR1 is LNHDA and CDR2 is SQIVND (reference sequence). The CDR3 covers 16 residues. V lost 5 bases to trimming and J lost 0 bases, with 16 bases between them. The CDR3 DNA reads TGTGCCAGTAGTTCAGGGGTGCCAGGGTACCAAGAGACCCAGTACTTC. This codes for CASSSGVPGYQETQYF.

The DNA of the CDR3 is TGCAGTGCTAGTCGAAACAGGGAAGTCAATGAGCAGTTCTTC. Translated: CSASRNREVNEQFF. J is TRBJ2-1 and V is TRBV20-1, with D perhaps matching TRBD1 (6 bases). V lost 3 bases to trimming and J lost 6 bases, with 15 bases between them. Germline CDR1 reads DFQATT; CDR2 reads SNEGSKA (reference sequence). The CDR3 is 14 amino acids.

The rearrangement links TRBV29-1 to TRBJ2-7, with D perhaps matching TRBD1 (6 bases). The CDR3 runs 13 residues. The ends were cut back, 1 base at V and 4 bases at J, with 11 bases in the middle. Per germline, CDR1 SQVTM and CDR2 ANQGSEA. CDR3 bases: TGCAGCGTTGAAGGGCAGGGGAAGTACGAGCAGTACTTC. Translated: CSVEGQGKYEQYF.

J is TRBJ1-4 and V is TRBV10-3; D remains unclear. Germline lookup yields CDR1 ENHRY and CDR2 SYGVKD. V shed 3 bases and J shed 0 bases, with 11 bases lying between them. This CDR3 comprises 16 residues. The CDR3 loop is CAISDPHSATNEKLFF. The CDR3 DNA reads TGTGCCATCAGTGATCCCCACAGTGCAACTAATGAAAAACTGTTTTTT.

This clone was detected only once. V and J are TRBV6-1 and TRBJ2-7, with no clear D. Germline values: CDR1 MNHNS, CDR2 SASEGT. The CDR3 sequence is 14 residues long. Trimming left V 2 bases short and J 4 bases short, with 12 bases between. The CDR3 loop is CASSERITVYEQYF. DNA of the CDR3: TGTGCCAGCAGTGAAAGGATAACAGTATACGAGCAGTACTTC.